This T cell receptor beta chain was documented in a study of monozygotic twins with inflammatory bowel disease. This CDR3 region has 15 residues. The germline CDR1 and CDR2 sequences are MNHNS and SASEGT. Template switching added UMIs carrying a 6-nucleotide sample barcode. From the 5' RACE reads, TCRdb lists one entry per CDR3 protein and no DNA. This sample's table has 210,000 or so distinct CDR3 sequences. The sequence was obtained from a human donor with ulcerative colitis or Crohn's disease, or a healthy co-twin of an affected twin (not recorded which). Sequencing was done on a sample of blood. This chain joins TRBV6-1 and TRBJ1-1; the D gene TCRdb calls, TRBD1, cannot be checked with no DNA. CDR3 sequence reads: CASSEWTGSYTEAFF.